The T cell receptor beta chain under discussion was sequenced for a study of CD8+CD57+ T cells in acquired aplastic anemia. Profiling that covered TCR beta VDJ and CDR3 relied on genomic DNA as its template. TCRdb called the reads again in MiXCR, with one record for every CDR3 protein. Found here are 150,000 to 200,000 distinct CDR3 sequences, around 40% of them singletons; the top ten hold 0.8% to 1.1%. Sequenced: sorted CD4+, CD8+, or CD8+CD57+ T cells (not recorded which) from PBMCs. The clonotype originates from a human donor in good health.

DNA of the CDR3: TGTGCTAGAGATGGATCCAACTACGAGCAGTACTTC. Protein product: CARDGSNYEQYF. This chain connects TRBV7-3 to TRBJ2-7, with unresolved D. From germline, CDR1 is SGHTA and CDR2 FQGTGA. There are 12 residues in the CDR3.